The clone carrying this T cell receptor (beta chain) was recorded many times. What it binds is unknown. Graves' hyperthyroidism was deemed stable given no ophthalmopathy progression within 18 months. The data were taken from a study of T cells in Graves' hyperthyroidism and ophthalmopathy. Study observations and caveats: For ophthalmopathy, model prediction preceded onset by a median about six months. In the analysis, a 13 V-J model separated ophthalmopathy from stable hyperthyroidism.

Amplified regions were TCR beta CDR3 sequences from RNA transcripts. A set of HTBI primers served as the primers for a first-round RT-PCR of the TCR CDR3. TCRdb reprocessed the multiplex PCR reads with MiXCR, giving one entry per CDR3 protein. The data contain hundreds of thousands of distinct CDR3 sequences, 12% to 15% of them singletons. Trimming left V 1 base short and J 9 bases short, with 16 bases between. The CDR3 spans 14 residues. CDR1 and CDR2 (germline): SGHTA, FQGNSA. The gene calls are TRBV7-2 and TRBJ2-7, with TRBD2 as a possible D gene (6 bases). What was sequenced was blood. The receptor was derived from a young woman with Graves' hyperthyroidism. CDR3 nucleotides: TGTGCCAGCAGCTTAGGGCTTGAGGTGGAGGGGCAGTACTTC. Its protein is CASSLGLEVEGQYF.